This T cell receptor beta chain was obtained from a study of T cell responses to AZD1222 COVID-19 vaccine. Study-level background: Second doses were pooled across both intervals (about 4 or about 12 weeks). Study-wide points: Unmutated regions of variants are reportedly targeted by nearly half of spike-specific TCRs.

Generated by immunoSEQ multiplex PCR, the TCRdb table keeps only in-frame clones and is missing some. This table holds approximately 91,000 clones, 70% to 90% found once. On this clone itself: The target antigen is unknown.

Germline values: CDR1 GTSNPN, CDR2 SVGIG (reference sequence). The CDR3 is 16 residues long. The V segment lost 0 bases and the J segment 7 bases; nucleotides outside the gene matches: 7. The sequencing here drew on peripheral blood, taken on day 0 of AZD1222 vaccination. This chain uses TRBV30 with TRBJ1-6; 9 nucleotides agree with TRBD1. The sequence was collected from an adult in good health. CDR3 amino acids: CAWSVLAGQGNSPLHF. In nucleotides, the CDR3 is TGTGCCTGGAGTGTACTGGCGGGACAGGGAAATTCACCCCTCCACTTT.